This is a list of T cell receptor beta chains from one sample in a study of T cell responses to AZD1222 COVID-19 vaccine. Only in-frame clones appear in the TCRdb table, and some are missing; sequencing was by immunoSEQ multiplex PCR. The sample has around 120,000 clones, roughly 90% seen once. The material sequenced was peripheral blood, taken on day 0 of AZD1222 vaccination. The receptors derive from an adult in good health. Each CDR3 is given with its conserved first and last residue. The order of the fields is J gene, V gene, D gene, clone size, CDR3 protein, CDR3 DNA. A D gene is named only where the DNA matches it firmly. Clone sizes are given selectively: once, few, many, or a class where the clone is expanded.

J: TRBJ1-2
V: TRBV5-5
D: .
size: .
CDR3: CASSLAADNYGYTF
DNA: TGTGCCAGCAGCTTGGCTGCGGACAACTATGGCTACACCTTC

J: TRBJ2-6
V: TRBV18
D: TRBD1
size: .
CDR3: CASSPPPRDRGPGPLSGANVLTF
DNA: TGTGCCAGCTCACCACCGCCCCGGGACAGGGGCCCCGGCCCCCTCTCTGGGGCCAACGTCCTGACTTTC

J: TRBJ1-5
V: TRBV5-3
D: .
size: .
CDR3: CARSFRQDSNQPQHF
DNA: TGTGCCAGAAGCTTCCGACAGGATAGCAATCAGCCCCAGCATTTT

J: TRBJ1-4
V: TRBV20-1
D: .
size: .
CDR3: CSSQLNEKLFF
DNA: TGCAGTTCACAGCTGAATGAAAAACTGTTTTTT

J: TRBJ1-2
V: TRBV4-3
D: .
size: .
CDR3: CASSQRGDGYYGYTF
DNA: TGCGCCAGCAGCCAACGGGGGGACGGATACTATGGCTACACCTTC

J: TRBJ2-2
V: TRBV5-6
D: .
size: .
CDR3: CASSFARAGGELFF
DNA: TGTGCCAGCAGCTTTGCCAGGGCTGGTGGGGAGCTGTTTTTT

J: TRBJ2-5
V: TRBV7-8
D: TRBD2
size: .
CDR3: CASPGRGDETQYF
DNA: TGTGCCAGCCCTGGGAGGGGTGATGAGACCCAGTACTTC

J: TRBJ1-1
V: TRBV18
D: .
size: .
CDR3: CASSLTENTEAFF
DNA: TGTGCCAGCTCATTGACAGAGAACACTGAAGCTTTCTTT

J: TRBJ1-1
V: TRBV28
D: .
size: .
CDR3: CASSQQDMNTEAFF
DNA: TGTGCCAGCAGTCAACAGGACATGAACACTGAAGCTTTCTTT

J: TRBJ1-3
V: TRBV27
D: .
size: .
CDR3: CASSQRGVLSGNTIYF
DNA: TGTGCCAGCAGTCAAAGAGGGGTCCTCTCTGGAAACACCATATATTTT

J: TRBJ1-1
V: TRBV30
D: .
size: .
CDR3: CAWTRMNTEAFF
DNA: TGTGCCTGGACCAGGATGAACACTGAAGCTTTCTTT

J: TRBJ2-7
V: TRBV6-2/TRBV6-3
D: .
size: .
CDR3: CASSYLTGNYEQYF
DNA: TGTGCCAGCAGTTATTTAACTGGGAATTACGAGCAGTACTTC

J: TRBJ2-1
V: TRBV7-6
D: TRBD2
size: .
CDR3: CASSVTLAGSYNEQFF
DNA: TGTGCCAGCAGCGTGACACTAGCGGGCAGCTACAATGAGCAGTTCTTC

J: TRBJ1-2
V: TRBV6-2/TRBV6-3
D: .
size: once
CDR3: CASSYGTAGGYTF
DNA: TGTGCCAGCAGTTACGGGACGGCCGGGGGCTACACCTTC

J: TRBJ2-5
V: TRBV29-1
D: TRBD1
size: once
CDR3: CSVETDRGAETQYF
DNA: TGCAGCGTTGAAACGGACAGGGGGGCAGAGACCCAGTACTTC

J: TRBJ2-3
V: TRBV9
D: TRBD2
size: .
CDR3: CASSVDGTSGGTITDTQYF
DNA: TGTGCCAGCAGCGTAGATGGTACTAGCGGGGGTACTATAACAGATACGCAGTATTTT

J: TRBJ1-6
V: TRBV27
D: .
size: .
CDR3: CASSPRGASGGSYNSPLHF
DNA: TGTGCCAGCAGTCCCCGGGGGGCCTCCGGTGGGTCCTATAATTCACCCCTCCACTTT

J: TRBJ2-3
V: TRBV6-1
D: TRBD2
size: .
CDR3: CASSEWGEGRPDTQYF
DNA: TGTGCCAGCAGTGAATGGGGGGAGGGCCGGCCAGATACGCAGTATTTT

J: TRBJ1-5
V: TRBV7-8
D: TRBD1
size: many
CDR3: CASSFPPYQTGGYQPQHF
DNA: TGTGCCAGCAGCTTCCCACCTTACCAGACAGGGGGATATCAGCCCCAGCATTTT

J: TRBJ2-7
V: TRBV25-1
D: .
size: .
CDR3: CASSEGGTYEQYF
DNA: TGTGCCAGCAGTGAAGGTGGGACGTACGAGCAGTACTTC

J: TRBJ1-2
V: TRBV5-6
D: .
size: few
CDR3: CASGKWGLDGYTF
DNA: TGTGCCAGCGGCAAGTGGGGGCTCGATGGCTACACCTTC

J: TRBJ2-5
V: TRBV27
D: TRBD2
size: .
CDR3: CASSPSVLAGRVGETQYF
DNA: TGTGCCAGCAGTCCCTCCGTACTAGCGGGGAGGGTTGGGGAGACCCAGTACTTC

J: TRBJ2-5
V: TRBV19
D: .
size: .
CDR3: CASSVDSQQETQYF
DNA: TGTGCCAGTAGTGTGGACAGTCAACAAGAGACCCAGTACTTC

J: TRBJ1-4
V: TRBV6-5
D: .
size: .
CDR3: CASSQDTATNEKLFF
DNA: TGTGCCAGCAGCCAAGACACCGCAACTAATGAAAAACTGTTTTTT

J: TRBJ1-4
V: TRBV28
D: TRBD1
size: .
CDR3: CASSLTGKREKLFF
DNA: TGTGCCAGCAGTTTGACAGGGAAGAGGGAAAAACTGTTTTTT

J: TRBJ2-7
V: TRBV6-5
D: .
size: .
CDR3: CASSYLGTNSYEQYF
DNA: TGTGCCAGCAGTTACTTGGGGACAAACTCCTACGAGCAGTACTTC

J: TRBJ1-6
V: TRBV7-6
D: .
size: .
CDR3: CASSLWKSPLHF
DNA: TGTGCCAGCAGCTTATGGAAGTCACCCCTCCACTTT

J: TRBJ2-3
V: TRBV4-3
D: .
size: .
CDR3: CASSQEWLAGTDTQYF
DNA: TGCGCCAGCAGCCAGGAATGGCTAGCTGGCACAGATACGCAGTATTTT

J: TRBJ2-1
V: TRBV27
D: TRBD2
size: .
CDR3: CASSLSASGSYNEQFF
DNA: TGTGCCAGCAGTTTATCGGCTAGCGGGTCCTACAATGAGCAGTTCTTC

J: TRBJ1-1
V: TRBV28
D: TRBD1
size: .
CDR3: CASSRGQLNTEAFF
DNA: TGTGCCAGCAGCCGGGGACAGCTGAACACTGAAGCTTTCTTT

J: TRBJ1-1
V: TRBV6-5
D: .
size: .
CDR3: CASIRGQDTEAFF
DNA: TGTGCCAGCATTCGCGGGCAGGACACTGAAGCTTTCTTT

J: TRBJ1-1
V: TRBV6-5
D: .
size: .
CDR3: CASLRGGVENTEAFF
DNA: TGTGCCAGCCTCCGGGGGGGGGTGGAGAACACTGAAGCTTTCTTT

J: TRBJ1-3
V: TRBV9
D: .
size: .
CDR3: CASDTGPSGNTIYF
DNA: TGTGCCAGCGATACAGGTCCCTCTGGAAACACCATATATTTT

J: TRBJ2-7
V: TRBV7-7
D: TRBD2
size: .
CDR3: CASSPSGTPGGPENEQYF
DNA: TGTGCTAGCAGCCCCTCCGGGACCCCGGGAGGGCCAGAGAACGAGCAGTACTTC

J: TRBJ2-3
V: TRBV9
D: .
size: once
CDR3: CASSRTASTDTQYF
DNA: TGTGCCAGCTCTCGTACAGCGAGCACAGATACGCAGTATTTT

J: TRBJ1-4
V: TRBV7-9
D: TRBD1
size: .
CDR3: CASSFEGAREKLFF
DNA: TGTGCCAGCAGCTTTGAGGGGGCACGGGAAAAACTGTTTTTT

J: TRBJ2-7
V: TRBV14
D: .
size: medium-sized
CDR3: CASSQDYSSYEQYF
DNA: TGTGCCAGCAGCCAAGATTATTCGTCCTACGAGCAGTACTTC

J: TRBJ1-1
V: TRBV6-5
D: .
size: .
CDR3: CASGIRGAEAFF
DNA: TGTGCCAGCGGAATCAGGGGCGCTGAAGCTTTCTTT

J: TRBJ2-3
V: TRBV6-2/TRBV6-3
D: .
size: .
CDR3: CASSYGGISTDTQYF
DNA: TGTGCCAGCAGTTATGGGGGGATTAGCACAGATACGCAGTATTTT

J: TRBJ1-2
V: TRBV27
D: TRBD1
size: .
CDR3: CASSYTPRQGSRMRGYTF
DNA: TGTGCCAGCAGTTACACCCCAAGACAGGGATCGCGTATGCGGGGCTACACCTTC

J: TRBJ2-7
V: TRBV28
D: TRBD2
size: .
CDR3: CASSFSRLANSYEQYF
DNA: TGTGCCAGCAGTTTTTCCCGACTAGCGAACTCCTACGAGCAGTACTTC

J: TRBJ2-7
V: TRBV5-8
D: .
size: .
CDR3: CASSLEMMEGAYEQYF
DNA: TGTGCCAGCAGCCTGGAGATGATGGAGGGAGCCTACGAGCAGTACTTC

J: TRBJ2-7
V: TRBV3-1/TRBV3-2
D: .
size: .
CDR3: CASSQDIGFYEQYF
DNA: TGTGCCAGCAGCCAAGATATCGGCTTCTACGAGCAGTACTTC

J: TRBJ2-1
V: TRBV5-6
D: TRBD1
size: .
CDR3: CASSFWDRDDNEQFF
DNA: TGTGCCAGCAGCTTTTGGGACAGGGATGACAATGAGCAGTTCTTC

J: TRBJ1-2
V: TRBV6-2/TRBV6-3
D: .
size: .
CDR3: CASSQTGVYGYTF
DNA: TGTGCCAGCAGCCAGACGGGGGTGTATGGCTACACCTTC

J: TRBJ2-1
V: TRBV6-5
D: .
size: .
CDR3: CASSYWTVGLNEQFF
DNA: TGTGCCAGCAGTTACTGGACAGTCGGTCTGAATGAGCAGTTCTTC

J: TRBJ2-1
V: TRBV3-1/TRBV3-2
D: .
size: .
CDR3: CASSQDKGPGSYNEQFF
DNA: TGTGCCAGCAGCCAAGATAAAGGTCCAGGCTCCTACAATGAGCAGTTCTTC

J: TRBJ2-1
V: TRBV7-8
D: TRBD2
size: .
CDR3: CASSHRSLAGINEQFF
DNA: TGTGCCAGCAGCCACAGGTCACTAGCGGGAATCAATGAGCAGTTCTTC

J: TRBJ1-2
V: TRBV6-6
D: TRBD1
size: .
CDR3: CASRPGQGDYGYTF
DNA: TGTGCCAGCAGGCCCGGACAGGGGGACTATGGCTACACCTTC